The 8 T cell receptor beta chains reported below all come from one sample, sequenced in a study of shared clonotypes between healthy human individuals. Clones were sequenced by immunoSEQ multiplex PCR, and TCRdb holds only the in-frame ones, with some missing. The sample has around 2.1 million clones, about 93% seen once. Only CD45RO-negative cells positively selected for CCR7 counted as naive CD8 cells, so terminally differentiated effector memory CD45RA+ cells were excluded. Specimen: naive CD8+ T cells from PBMCs. These receptors came from a man younger than 35 in good health. Some clones in this sample may be carry-over from other donors' samples.

The V and J genes are TRBV7-8 and TRBJ1-1; no reliable D call. CDR3 length equals 15 residues. Germline CDR1 reads SGHVS; CDR2 reads FQNEAQ. V shed 2 bases and J shed 1 base, with 11 bases lying between them. The CDR3 sequence is CASSLYRQKNTEAFF. DNA of the CDR3: TGTGCCAGCAGCTTATACAGACAAAAGAACACTGAAGCTTTCTTT. Combining the CDR3 with reference TRBV7-8 and TRBJ1-1 gives the whole variable domain GAGVSQSPRYKVAKRGQDVALRCDPISGHVSLFWYQQALGQGPEFLTYFQNEAQLDKSGLPSDRFFAERPEGSVSTLKIQRTQQEDSAVYLCASSLYRQKNTEAFFGQGTRLTVV.

The rearrangement links TRBV11-2 to TRBJ2-7; D unresolved. The ends were cut back, 4 bases at V and 5 bases at J, with 12 bases in the middle. The CDR3 totals 13 residues. Germline assignment: CDR1 SGHAT and CDR2 FQNNGV. The CDR3 spells CASSWTHENEQYF. For the CDR3, the DNA is TGTGCCAGCAGCTGGACCCATGAGAACGAGCAGTACTTC. Full variable domain (missing parts from reference TRBV11-2 and TRBJ2-7): EAGVAQSPRYKIIEKRQSVAFWCNPISGHATLYWYQQILGQGPKLLIQFQNNGVVDDSQLPKDRFSAERLKGVDSTLKIQPAKLEDSAVYLCASSWTHENEQYFGPGTRLTVT.

This chain joins TRBV14 and TRBJ2-2; 7 bases line up with TRBD2. The J segment lost 7 bases and the V segment lost 5 bases, leaving 10 bases of the junction unmatched. Germline V gives CDR1 SGHDN, CDR2 FVKESK. The CDR3 loop spans 15 amino acids. The CDR3 loop is CASSKLREFVGELFF. Written as DNA, the CDR3 is TGTGCCAGCAGCAAGTTGCGGGAGTTCGTCGGGGAGCTGTTTTTT.

Here the CDR3 reads CASSPRTARAKETQYF. CDR3 nucleotides: TGCGCCAGCAGTCCCCGGACTGCCCGGGCCAAAGAGACCCAGTACTTC. The chain couples TRBV10-1 to TRBJ2-5; D might be TRBD2 (5 bases). Per the germline V gene, CDR1 is WNHNN and CDR2 is SYGVQD (reference sequence). The CDR3 covers 16 residues. Trimming cost V 5 bases and J 3 bases, with 19 bases left between them.

The chain is built from TRBV6-5 and TRBJ2-5; unclear D gene. Judging by the DNA end, TRBJ2-7 fits better; the J call may be wrong. The CDR3 spans 13 residues. Germline V gene lookup returns CDR1 MNHEY and CDR2 SVGAGI. In DNA form, the CDR3 reads TGTGCCAGCAGTTACTCGTCGAGGAACGAGCAGTACTTC. Encoded protein: CASSYSSRNEQYF.

The genes are TRBV6-5 and TRBJ1-2; TRBD1 matches at 10 bases. This CDR3 has 14 residues. Germline CDR1 reads MNHEY; CDR2 reads SVGAGI. Trimming at V came to 6 bases and at J to 4 bases, leaving 5 bases not matched to a gene. CDR3 in DNA: TGTGCCAGCAGCCCCGGGACAGGGGTCTATGGCTACACCTTC. It specifies CASSPGTGVYGYTF.

This chain joins TRBV27 and TRBJ2-2; possibly TRBD2 for D (6 bases). V was trimmed by 3 bases and J by 4 bases, leaving 15 bases between them. Germline loops: CDR1 MNHEY, CDR2 SMNVEV (reference sequence). The CDR3 extends over 16 amino acids. CDR3 coding DNA: TGTGCCAGCAGTTTTGGTTTCGGGCGGGGCACCGGGGAGCTGTTTTTT. Translated: CASSFGFGRGTGELFF.

This sequence joins TRBV9 and TRBJ2-7; D is tentatively TRBD1 or TRBD2 (5 bases each). Trimming pared 4 bases from V and 5 bases from J, leaving 22 bases between. The CDR3 runs 16 residues. The germline gives CDR1 SGDLS, CDR2 YYNGEE. CDR3: CASSPGTTYFLDEQYF. The CDR3 nucleotides read TGTGCCAGCAGCCCGGGGACCACTTATTTTCTAGACGAGCAGTACTTC. The full variable domain, rest sourced from reference TRBV9 and TRBJ2-7, is DSGVTQTPKHLITATGQRVTLRCSPRSGDLSVYWYQQSLDQGLQFLIQYYNGEERAKGNILERFSAQQFPDLHSELNLSSLELGDSALYFCASSPGTTYFLDEQYFGPGTRLTVT.